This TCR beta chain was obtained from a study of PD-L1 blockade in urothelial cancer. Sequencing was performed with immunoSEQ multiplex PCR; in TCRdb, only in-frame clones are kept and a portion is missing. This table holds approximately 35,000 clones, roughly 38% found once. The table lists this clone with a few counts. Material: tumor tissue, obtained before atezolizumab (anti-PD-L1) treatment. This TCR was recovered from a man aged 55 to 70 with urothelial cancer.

CDR3 nucleotides: TGTGCCAGCAGTTACTCTTCTGAGCAGTATTTT. Translating gives CASSYSSEQYF. The J gene is TRBJ2-3, the V gene TRBV6-7; D remains ambiguous. TRBV6-7 is flagged as an ORF with uncertain function. V was pared by 0 bases and J by 11 bases, with 6 bases between. This CDR3 region has 11 residues.